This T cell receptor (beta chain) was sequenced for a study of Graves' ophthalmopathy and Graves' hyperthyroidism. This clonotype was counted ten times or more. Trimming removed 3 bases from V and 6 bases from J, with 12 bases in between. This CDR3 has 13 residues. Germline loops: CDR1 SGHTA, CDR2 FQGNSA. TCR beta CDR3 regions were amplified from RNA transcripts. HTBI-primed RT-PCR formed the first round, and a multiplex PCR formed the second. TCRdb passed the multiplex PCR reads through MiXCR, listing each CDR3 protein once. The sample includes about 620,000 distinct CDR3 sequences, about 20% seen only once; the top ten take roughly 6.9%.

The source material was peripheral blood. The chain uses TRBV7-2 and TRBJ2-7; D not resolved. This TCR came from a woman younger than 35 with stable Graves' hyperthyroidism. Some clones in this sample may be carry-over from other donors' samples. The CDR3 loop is CASSFFQEIEQYF. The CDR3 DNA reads TGTGCCAGCAGCTTTTTCCAGGAGATCGAGCAGTACTTC.